This TCR beta chain was recorded in a study of control samples from healthy donors and cancer patients. Produced via immunoSEQ multiplex PCR; TCRdb's table is partial and in-frame only. The table records 150,000 or so clones, 70% to 90% of them present only once. The CDR3 loop spans 15 amino acids. Germline CDR1 reads SGHTS; CDR2 reads YDEGEE. With 3 bases clipped from V and 7 bases from J, the junction kept 11 bases outside the gene matches. This TCR came from a young man in good health. Sequencing was carried out using blood. The J gene is TRBJ2-5, the V gene TRBV5-8, with 8 bases fitting TRBD2. This CDR3 reads CASSSALAGMGTQYF. CDR3 nucleotides: TGTGCCAGCAGCTCGGCGTTAGCGGGGATGGGGACCCAGTACTTC.